This record concerns one T cell receptor beta chain sequence. Its antigen remains unknown. The V gene's germline CDR1 is MGHDK and CDR2 SYGVNS. The V end was cut by 5 bases, the J end by 2 bases, with 11 bases between. This CDR3 has 14 residues. The sample comes from a study of shared clonotypes between healthy human individuals. Study in general: Each donor had three CD4 naive, three CD4 memory, two CD8 naive and one CD8 memory plate. The study, taken as a whole, reports: Donor scarcity curtailed the genetic and exposure-history diversity represented herein.

This table comes from immunoSEQ multiplex PCR, and its TCRdb copy is limited to in-frame clones, with some not included. This table has around 2.3 million clones, approximately 96% appearing once. Every donor was a Caucasian adult from Nashville, Tennessee. The material sequenced was naive CD4+ T cells sorted from blood. Subset in this sample: CD45RA+ positively selected. The TCR was taken from a man between 18 and 35 years old in good health. This chain links TRBV25-1 with TRBJ2-3; D unresolved. The CDR3 nucleotides read TGTGCCAGCAGTTCGGGCTACCCCACAGATACGCAGTATTTT. This encodes CASSSGYPTDTQYF.